Detailed here is one T cell receptor (beta chain). Antigen unknown. The protocol was immunoSEQ multiplex PCR, while the TCRdb copy is restricted to in-frame clones and leaves out a portion. The data show 300,000 to 350,000 clones, around 83% seen once. This record comes from a study of Ad26.COV2.S vaccination and SARS-CoV-2 variants. Study-wide points: The authors reported substantial breadth in spike-specific CD8+ and CD4+ T cell responses after vaccination. Placebo recipients showed lower spike-specific TCR breadth than vaccinees.

The V end lost 0 bases, the J end lost 4 bases, and 9 bases lay between the germline ends. This CDR3 is built from 14 residues. CDR1 is KGHSH and CDR2 is LQKENI in the germline V gene. Treatment of the sample: 19 received Ad26.COV2.S at low or high dose, single or two shots; roughly 5 received placebo; per-sample allocation not given. The investigators took samples on day 63 after the first vaccine or placebo injection. This sequence was found in a person between 18 and 59 years old who received the Ad26.COV2.S COVID-19 vaccine or a placebo. The sequenced sample was peripheral blood, obtained in a trial of Ad26.COV2.S vaccine versus placebo. The chain is built from TRBV18 and TRBJ1-1, with D hard to call. CDR3 in amino acids: CASSPPLRSTEAFF. The CDR3 region has the DNA TGTGCCAGCTCACCACCGCTCCGGAGCACTGAAGCTTTCTTT. Looking up the rest from reference TRBV18 and TRBJ1-1 gives the full variable domain: NAGVMQNPRHLVRRRGQEARLRCSPMKGHSHVYWYRQLPEEGLKFMVYLQKENIIDESGMPKERFSAEFPKEGPSILRIQQVVRGDSAAYFCASSPPLRSTEAFFGQGTRLTVV.